The 2 T cell receptor beta chains presented below share a single source sample, sequenced in a study of CD8 T cells in Susac syndrome. Random hexamers were used to reverse transcribe an amount of about 0.5 to 1 ug RNA. One entry per CDR3 protein results from TCRdb running MiXCR on the immunoSEQ multiplex PCR reads. The repertoire has hundreds of thousands of distinct CDR3 sequences, about 94% of them found once; the top ten carry around 0.07%. The specimen was CD4+ T cells from PBMCs. The receptor source for this set is a human donor with multiple sclerosis.

The chain combines TRBV20-1 with TRBJ2-7, with TRBD2 matching 7 bases. Germline CDR1 DFQATT, CDR2 SNEGSKA (reference sequence). The CDR3 is made up of 15 amino acids. Unmatched junction bases numbered 10, after V lost 1 base and J lost 4 bases. The CDR3 sequence is CSARVRAGDPYEQYF. Here the CDR3 DNA reads TGCAGTGCTAGAGTCAGGGCGGGGGATCCTTACGAGCAGTACTTC.

The J gene is TRBJ2-5, the V gene TRBV10-3; possible D gene TRBD2, 6 bases. V was clipped by 10 bases and J by 2 bases, with 17 bases between them. This CDR3 has 14 amino acids. Per germline, CDR1 ENHRY and CDR2 SYGVKD. In DNA form, the CDR3 reads TGTGCCAGCCCACCCCCGGCGGGGCAAGAGACCCAGTACTTC. It specifies CASPPPAGQETQYF.